This TCR beta chain was documented in a study of T cells in Graves' hyperthyroidism and ophthalmopathy. This clonotype was detected a few times. RNA transcripts yielded amplified TCR beta CDR3 regions. During a first-round RT-PCR of the TCR CDR3, the HTBI primer set was used. TCRdb processed the multiplex PCR reads anew with MiXCR; each CDR3 protein has one entry. Here the sample spans over 200,000 distinct CDR3 sequences, 15% to 20% being singletons. CDR1 and CDR2 from the germline V gene are SGHTA and FQGNSA. This CDR3 has 14 amino acids. J lost 6 bases, V lost 3 bases, and 6 bases had no gene match.

Sequences were obtained from blood. The chain recombines TRBV7-2 with TRBJ2-7, with TRBD2 matching over 9 bases. The TCR sequence derives from a man aged 40-49 years with Graves' hyperthyroidism. CDR3 bases: TGTGCCAGCAGCTTGAGCGGGGGGCACGGCGAGCAGTACTTC. Its protein product is CASSLSGGHGEQYF.